A single sample gave rise to the 27 T cell receptor beta chains below, sequenced in a study of blood T cells in healthy people across ages. It was with a sample-barcoded 5' primer and a J-beta primer mix that a second PCR of about 6 to 12 cycles was run. A single record per CDR3 protein comes from TCRdb applying MiXCR to the 5' RACE reads. This table has almost 800,000 distinct CDR3 sequences, 58% appearing once. Material: blood. Receptors were obtained from a man aged 25-40 years in good health.

Remarks on this clonotype: Sequence at one end of the junction differs from germline and may be a read error. The chain is built from TRBV7-7 and TRBJ2-4, with a tentative D call TRBD1 (5 bases). Germline assignment: CDR1 SSHAT and CDR2 FNYEAQ (reference sequence). The CDR3 runs 19 residues. The CDR3 DNA reads TGTGCTAGCAGCTCTGGGTGGCAGGGATTAATTCTAGCCAAAAACATTCAGTACTTC. Translation: CASSSGWQGLILAKNIQYF.

This clonotype was seen more than once but under ten times. The chain has TRBV7-2 and TRBJ1-2; 7 nucleotides match TRBD1. The germline V gene encodes CDR1 SGHTA and CDR2 FQGNSA. V lost 5 bases to trimming and J lost 7 bases; unmatched junction nucleotides: 4. This CDR3 comprises 12 residues. Here the CDR3 DNA reads TGTGCCAGCAGCGGAGACAGGGCTGGCTACACCTTC. This sequence encodes CASSGDRAGYTF. Together with reference TRBV7-2 and TRBJ1-2, the CDR3 gives the full variable domain: GAGVSQSPSNKVTEKGKDVELRCDPISGHTALYWYRQSLGQGLEFLIYFQGNSAPDKSGLPSDRFSAERTGGSVSTLTIQRTQQEDSAVYLCASSGDRAGYTFGSGTRLTVV.

The V and J genes are TRBV9 and TRBJ2-7; 11 bases line up with TRBD2. This CDR3 is built from 15 residues. V shed 3 bases and J 2 bases; nucleotides not matched to a gene: 4. Germline V gene sequence: CDR1 SGDLS, CDR2 YYNGEE. The CDR3 bases are TGTGCCAGCAGCGACCGACTAGCGGGAACCTACGAGCAGTACTTC. It is translated as CASSDRLAGTYEQYF.

The genes are TRBV5-1 and TRBJ2-7; either TRBD1 or TRBD2 may supply D (5 bases each). The J call may be mistaken, given a closer DNA end match to TRBJ2-5. Germline CDR1 reads SGHRS; CDR2 reads YFSETQ. This CDR3 has 15 residues. CDR3 region: CASSSTGTSEETQYF. The CDR3 bases are TGCGCCAGCAGCTCGACCGGGACCTCCGAAGAGACCCAGTACTTC.

The chain recombines TRBV20-1 with TRBJ2-1, with 9 positions matching TRBD1. The CDR3 runs 14 residues. V lost 6 bases and J lost 7; bases outside the gene matches: 10. Per germline, CDR1 DFQATT and CDR2 SNEGSKA (reference sequence). The chain's CDR3 is CSAPPGQGGNEQFF. The CDR3 DNA reads TGCAGTGCGCCCCCGGGACAGGGAGGGAATGAGCAGTTCTTC.

V is TRBV20-1 and J is TRBJ1-2; no clear D gene. Germline lookup yields CDR1 DFQATT and CDR2 SNEGSKA (reference sequence). The length of the CDR3 is 13 residues. Trimming shortened V by 0 bases and J by 7 bases, and 12 bases separated the two germline ends. Here the CDR3 reads CSARDLLHLGYTF. In DNA form, the CDR3 reads TGCAGTGCTAGAGATCTCCTTCACCTTGGCTACACCTTC.

The chain combines TRBV10-3 with TRBJ2-1; a weak D match, TRBD2 (5 bases). From germline, CDR1 is ENHRY and CDR2 SYGVKD. This CDR3 contains 16 residues. V lost 5 bases to trimming and J lost 6 bases, with 20 bases between them. CDR3 sequence: CAISPPGLTNGNEQFF. The CDR3 nucleotides are TGTGCCATCAGTCCGCCCGGACTTACGAACGGCAATGAGCAGTTCTTC.

The chain carries TRBV4-1 and TRBJ2-3, with 12 bases aligning to TRBD2. CDR3 length: 16 residues. Looked up from germline, CDR1 is MGHRA and CDR2 is YSYEKL. J was trimmed by 4 bases and V by 2 bases; bases with no gene match: 4. In DNA, the CDR3 is TGCGCCAGCAGCCAAACTAGCGGGAGGAGCGCAGATACGCAGTATTTT. Amino acids: CASSQTSGRSADTQYF.

V usage is TRBV18 and J usage is TRBJ2-3; 7 positions agree with TRBD1. The CDR3 is 16 residues long. CDR1 is KGHSH, CDR2 LQKENI, per germline. J lost 1 base, V lost 6 bases, and 10 bases had no gene match. The DNA for the CDR3 is TGTGCCAGCTCTCGAACGTACGACAGGGGCACAGATACGCAGTATTTT. It translates to CASSRTYDRGTDTQYF.

The chain uses TRBV20-1 and TRBJ1-6, with 7 bases matching TRBD1. The CDR3 extends over 14 amino acids. V shed 3 bases, J shed 11 bases, and the junction held 10 bases outside the gene matches. Per the germline V gene, CDR1 is DFQATT and CDR2 is SNEGSKA (reference sequence). The CDR3 here is CSARSQGSNPPLHF. CDR3 DNA: TGCAGTGCTAGGTCACAGGGGAGCAATCCACCCCTCCACTTT.

DNA of the CDR3: TGTGCCAGCAGTCCCAGCGGGAGGTCCCGGGAGACCCAGTACTTC. Its translation: CASSPSGRSRETQYF. This chain uses TRBV27 with TRBJ2-5, with TRBD2 identical over 9 bases. Germline CDR1 is MNHEY and CDR2 is SMNVEV (reference sequence). CDR3 length equals 15 residues. V gave up 5 bases and J gave up 5 bases; unmatched junction bases: 9.

The chain carries TRBV7-9 and TRBJ1-1; D is ambiguous. In germline, CDR1 is SEHNR, CDR2 FQNEAQ (reference sequence). Deletions cut 3 bases from V and 4 bases from J, with 15 bases between. The length of the CDR3 is 15 residues. The CDR3 sequence: CASSLFSVTSTEAFF. In DNA form, the CDR3 reads TGTGCCAGCAGCTTGTTTTCCGTTACGAGCACTGAAGCTTTCTTT. Filled out from reference TRBV7-9 and TRBJ1-1, the complete variable domain reads DTGVSQNPRHKITKRGQNVTFRCDPISEHNRLYWYRQTLGQGPEFLTYFQNEAQLEKSRLLSDRFSAERPKGSFSTLEIQRTEQGDSAMYLCASSLFSVTSTEAFFGQGTRLTVV.

The CDR3 protein is CASSLGGTSGRGEQFF. For the CDR3, the DNA is TGTGCCAGCAGCTTAGGCGGGACTAGCGGGAGGGGAGAGCAGTTCTTC. The chain carries TRBV7-2 and TRBJ2-1; TRBD2 aligns across 16 bases. In germline, CDR1 is SGHTA, CDR2 FQGNSA. Trimming at V came to 1 base and at J to 10 bases, leaving 4 bases not matched to a gene. CDR3 length equals 16 residues.

CDR3 bases: TGTGCCAGTGGACAGACAAGCTATGGCTACACCTTC. Translated, it gives CASGQTSYGYTF. V gene TRBV19 combines with J gene TRBJ1-2, with D possibly being TRBD1 (6 bases). V was shortened by 8 bases and J by 4 bases, with 11 bases between the two germline ends. The length of the CDR3 is 12 residues. Germline-derived CDR1 and CDR2 are LNHDA and SQIVND (reference sequence).

The sample holds a few counts of this clonotype. In DNA, the CDR3 is TGCAGTGCCGCGCGTACAGGGAGGCACACTGAAGCTTTCTTT. Translation: CSAARTGRHTEAFF. The J gene is TRBJ1-1, the V gene TRBV20-1; a possible D gene is TRBD1 (6 bases). V lost 6 bases and J lost 3, with 17 bases in between. Germline assignment: CDR1 DFQATT and CDR2 SNEGSKA (reference sequence). There are 14 residues in the CDR3.

The gene calls are TRBV12-3 or TRBV12-4 and TRBJ2-5; 7 bases are a match to TRBD1. The CDR3 extends over 13 amino acids. The V and J ends lost 4 bases and 9 bases, in that order; junction bases with no gene match: 8. CDR3 coding DNA: TGTGCCAGCAGTTGGGACAGCCGAGCGGCCCAGTACTTC. This sequence encodes CASSWDSRAAQYF.

This clonotype was recorded at least ten times. V gene TRBV29-1 combines with J gene TRBJ2-2, with D uncertain. V was pared by 6 bases and J by 5 bases, with 13 bases between. The CDR3 extends over 13 amino acids. Germline loops: CDR1 SQVTM, CDR2 ANQGSEA. The CDR3 nucleotides are TGCAGCGTCTCCCTGACTGGTACCGGGGAGCTGTTTTTT. This codes for CSVSLTGTGELFF.

This chain joins TRBV5-1 and TRBJ2-1; D possibly corresponds to TRBD1 (5 bases). The CDR3 consists of 13 residues. V lost 2 bases to trimming and J lost 7 bases, with 10 bases between them. The germline V gene has CDR1 SGHRS and CDR2 YFSETQ. Written as DNA, the CDR3 is TGCGCCAGCAGCTTTGTGGGGCGGAATGAGCAGTTCTTC. Residues: CASSFVGRNEQFF.

The chain uses TRBV9 and TRBJ2-1, with D maybe TRBD1 (5 bases). The CDR3 consists of 15 residues. CDR1 and CDR2 from the germline V gene are SGDLS and YYNGEE. V shed 4 bases and J shed 9 bases, with 20 bases lying between them. The CDR3 bases are TGTGCCAGCAGCTACGTAGGCCAGGGAATAAGTGAGCAGTTCTTC. The encoded protein is CASSYVGQGISEQFF.

The chain has TRBV28 and TRBJ2-1; a weak D match, TRBD1 (6 bases). The CDR3 covers 14 residues. V lost 5 bases and J 6 bases, leaving 14 bases between the germline ends. The germline V gene has CDR1 MDHEN and CDR2 SYDVKM. CDR3 sequence: CASSTYPDSNEQFF. The CDR3 DNA follows: TGTGCCAGCAGTACCTACCCGGACAGCAATGAGCAGTTCTTC.

The J gene is TRBJ2-7, the V gene TRBV7-9; 14 bases agree with TRBD2. Trimming took 4 bases from V and 4 from J; bases not matched to a gene: 6. Per germline, CDR1 SEHNR and CDR2 FQNEAQ (reference sequence). This CDR3 is built from 16 residues. This chain's CDR3 is CASSYTGTSGSYEQYF. CDR3 sequence (DNA): TGTGCCAGCAGCTACACCGGGACTAGCGGGAGTTACGAGCAGTACTTC.

The rearrangement uses TRBV2 and TRBJ2-7; D unresolved. V lost 7 bases, J lost 6 bases, and 25 bases lay in between. The CDR3 loop spans 16 amino acids. Germline V CDR1 and CDR2: SNHLY, FYNNEI. Here the CDR3 DNA reads TGTGCCAGCATCCCCCCGATGGTGCAGTTGGATTCCGAGCAGTACTTC. Protein: CASIPPMVQLDSEQYF.

This clonotype appeared once. This chain links TRBV29-1 with TRBJ2-5; 8 bases fit TRBD1. V shed 1 base and J 11 bases; nucleotides not matched to a gene: 12. Germline V gene data show CDR1 as SQVTM and CDR2 as ANQGSEA. The CDR3 is 14 residues long. This CDR3 is CSVEVASRGREQYF. CDR3 nucleotide sequence: TGCAGCGTTGAAGTCGCCTCCAGGGGGCGTGAGCAGTACTTC.

The count of this clonotype is one. The chain couples TRBV2 to TRBJ1-4; the D is unclear. The CDR3 is 15 residues long. Trimming stripped 4 bases from V and 0 bases from J, with 9 bases between. Germline assignment: CDR1 SNHLY and CDR2 FYNNEI. The CDR3 region has the DNA TGTGCCAGCAGTGGGGAGTTGTCAACTAATGAAAAACTGTTTTTT. It yields the protein CASSGELSTNEKLFF.

This sequence joins TRBV4-3 and TRBJ2-7; no firm D call. Germline V gives CDR1 LGHNA, CDR2 YSLEER. CDR3 length: 18 residues. V lost 0 bases and J lost 7, with 25 bases in between. Here the CDR3 DNA reads TGCGCCAGCAGCCAAGATCTACCGGCGGCCCAGGCGGTCGGTGAGCAGTACTTC. It codes for CASSQDLPAAQAVGEQYF.

The V call is TRBV6-2 or TRBV6-3, the J call TRBJ1-1; tentative D call: TRBD1 (5 bases). Germline CDR1 MNHEY, CDR2 SVGEGT. V lost 5 bases to trimming and J lost 0 bases, with 7 bases between them. The CDR3 contains 13 residues. The CDR3, as DNA: TGTGCCAGCAGTGACAGCTTGAACACTGAAGCTTTCTTT. It is translated as CASSDSLNTEAFF.

The CDR3 nucleotides are TGTGCCATCGGGCCGGGACTAGCGGGACCAAGTACGGCCCAGTACTTC. Protein product: CAIGPGLAGPSTAQYF. The genes are TRBV10-3 and TRBJ2-5; TRBD2 aligns across 13 bases. This CDR3 has 16 residues. Germline CDR1 and CDR2: ENHRY and SYGVKD. V lost 8 bases, J lost 9 bases, and 15 bases stayed unmatched.